The subject of this entry is one T cell receptor beta chain. The data derive from a study of shared clonotypes between healthy human individuals. J gave up 3 bases and V 0 bases, and 13 bases lay outside the gene matches. The V gene's germline CDR1 is LGHNA and CDR2 YNFKEQ. This CDR3 has 19 amino acids. Sequenced by immunoSEQ multiplex PCR; TCRdb stores in-frame clones only, minus some. The sample shows about 480,000 clones, 75% to 85% of them seen only once. V gene TRBV4-2 combines with J gene TRBJ2-3; 9 positions match TRBD1. The sample was PBMCs. This TCR derives from a middle-aged woman in good health. Some clones in this sample may be carry-over from other donors' samples. CDR3 sequence: CASSQDWSSTGGLTDTQYF. The CDR3, as DNA: TGTGCCAGCAGCCAAGATTGGTCCTCCACAGGGGGCTTGACAGATACGCAGTATTTT.